This TCR beta chain stems from a study of T-cell reconstitution after alpha-beta-depleted transplantation in children. Construction of the TCRbeta library involved unique molecular identifiers. TCRdb reanalysed the PCR reads using MiXCR and keeps one entry per CDR3 protein. Of about 92,000 distinct CDR3 sequences listed, about 12% are singletons. In this sample, this clonotype turned up many times. Trimming shortened V by 0 bases and J by 9 bases, and 15 bases separated the two germline ends. Germline CDR1 LGHDT, CDR2 YNNKEL (reference sequence). This CDR3 has 15 residues. The input for sequencing was PBMCs from the stem cell graft donor, taken from the stem cell graft. The chain uses TRBV3-1 and TRBJ1-5; possible D gene TRBD1, 6 bases. This TCR derives from a human donor who donated a stem cell graft to a child with inherited bone marrow failure. CDR3 sequence (DNA): TGTGCCAGCAGCCAAGAAGAGGGCAGGGGCTGGCCCCAGCATTTT. Translating it yields CASSQEEGRGWPQHF.